This entry is about one T cell receptor (beta chain). This record comes from a study of blood T cell repertoires in COVID-19. The overall study: Both acute and convalescent COVID-19 samples were obtained from the United States, Italy and Spain. The analysed material was cDNA or gDNA that came from T cells, B-cell-depleted T cells, or PBMCs.

Those enrolled in Seattle joined during active infection and were followed longitudinally afterward. Methods used by the authors: Amplification with reference gene primers provided the estimates of nucleated cell counts. Clones were read by immunoSEQ multiplex PCR, and TCRdb kept only the in-frame ones, dropping some. The DNA was the basis for D and trimming; V, J and clone size are from that table. Counted here are tens of thousands of clones, roughly 84% occurring once; the ten biggest clones make up less than 8%. This CDR3 contains 14 residues. V dropped 4 bases and J dropped 3; count of bases not matched to a gene: 3. Germline loops: CDR1 SNHLY, CDR2 FYNNEI.

The sequencing sample was made of peripheral blood. This clonotype originated in a man aged 30 to 39 with COVID-19, enrolled during active disease. J is TRBJ2-7 and V is TRBV2, with 10 bases matching TRBD2. CDR3 residues: CASSALAGLYEQYF. The CDR3 DNA is TGTGCCAGCAGTGCACTAGCGGGACTCTACGAGCAGTACTTC.